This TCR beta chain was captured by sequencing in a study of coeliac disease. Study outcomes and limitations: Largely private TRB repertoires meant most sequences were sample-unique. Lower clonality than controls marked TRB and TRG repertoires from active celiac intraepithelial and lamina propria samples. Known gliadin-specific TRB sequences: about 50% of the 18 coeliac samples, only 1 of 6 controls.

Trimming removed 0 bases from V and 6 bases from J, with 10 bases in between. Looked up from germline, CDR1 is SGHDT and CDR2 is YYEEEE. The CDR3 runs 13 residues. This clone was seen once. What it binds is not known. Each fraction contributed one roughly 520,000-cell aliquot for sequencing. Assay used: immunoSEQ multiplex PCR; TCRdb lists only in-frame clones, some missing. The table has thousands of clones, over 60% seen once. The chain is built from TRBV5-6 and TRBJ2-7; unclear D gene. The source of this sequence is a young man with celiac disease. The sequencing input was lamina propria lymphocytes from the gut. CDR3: CASSLVAEVEQYF. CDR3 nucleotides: TGTGCCAGCAGCTTGGTGGCAGAAGTCGAGCAGTACTTC.